This T cell receptor beta chain was identified during a study of cytomegalovirus exposure and HLA in healthy donors. Findings and limits, study-wide: The investigators catalogued under 200 TCR beta chains as cytomegalovirus-associated.

Details on this clone: Its specificity is unknown.

Sequencing used immunoSEQ multiplex PCR; TCRdb keeps in-frame clones, though not all of them. Of under 200,000 clones in the sample, roughly nine tenths were seen once. CDR3 length: 14 amino acids. The J segment lost 4 bases and the V segment lost 4 bases, leaving 5 bases of the junction unmatched. Germline V gene sequence: CDR1 GTSNPN, CDR2 SVGIG (reference sequence). The receptor was derived from a man younger than 30 in good health and CMV-seropositive. Material for sequencing was PBMCs. V is TRBV30 and J is TRBJ2-1; 9 nucleotides align to TRBD1. CDR3 sequence: CAWKGTGLYNEQFF. In DNA, the CDR3 is TGTGCCTGGAAGGGGACAGGGCTGTACAATGAGCAGTTCTTC.